The entry below describes one TCR beta chain. As yet, its antigen is unknown. Genomic DNA constituted the template upon which TCR beta VDJ and CDR3 profiling was performed. TCRdb itself ran the reads through MiXCR, one entry per CDR3 protein. The sample consists of some 150,000 distinct CDR3 sequences, roughly 48% of them appearing once. For sequencing, patients were chosen who had shown expansion of CD8+CD57+ cells by flow cytometry. The data belong to a study of CD8+CD57+ T cells in acquired aplastic anemia. Overall study context: DNA from sorted CD4+ and CD8+ cells averaged around 3.2 ug. General study findings and limits: Researchers reported that CD8+ Simpson's diversity was not significantly different in patients versus controls.

The germline gives CDR1 SGHTA, CDR2 FQGNSA. The CDR3 sequence is 14 residues long. Trimming took off 0 bases at V and 7 bases at J, with 12 bases between the two ends. Sequenced: sorted CD4+, CD8+, or CD8+CD57+ T cells (not recorded which) from PBMCs. The source is a human donor with aplastic anemia. V and J are TRBV7-2 and TRBJ1-1; D perhaps matches TRBD1 (5 bases). This CDR3 reads CASSLAGPTGEAFF. In nucleotides, the CDR3 is TGTGCCAGCAGCTTAGCGGGACCCACGGGTGAAGCTTTCTTT. Full variable domain (rest looked up from reference TRBV7-2 and TRBJ1-1): GAGVSQSPSNKVTEKGKDVELRCDPISGHTALYWYRQSLGQGLEFLIYFQGNSAPDKSGLPSDRFSAERTGGSVSTLTIQRTQQEDSAVYLCASSLAGPTGEAFFGQGTRLTVV.